This entry is about one TCR beta chain. The antigen is undetermined. For TCRbeta, the library was prepared with unique molecular identifiers. TCRdb reanalysed the PCR reads using MiXCR and keeps one entry per CDR3 protein. This table holds 120,000 to 150,000 distinct CDR3 sequences, 8.8% found once. Trimming removed 1 base at V and 1 base at J, with 7 bases between. The CDR3 covers 15 residues. These data belong to a study of T-cell reconstitution after alpha-beta-depleted transplantation in children. Study results and limitations: Recipient T cells and thymic progenitors that survived were the source of the high TCRbeta diversity seen at day 60 in some patients.

This sequence was found in a female patient aged 2-9 years who had a stem cell transplant for congenital amegakaryocytic thrombocytopenia, so the T cells may come from the graft donor. The rearrangement links TRBV12-3 or TRBV12-4 to TRBJ2-2; no firm D call. This sample comprised PBMCs, mostly from graft donor cells, obtained 180 days after TCRalphabeta/CD19-depleted stem cell transplant. The CDR3 DNA sequence: TGTGCCAGCAGTTTAGGTTCGGGGAACACCGGGGAGCTGTTTTTT. It yields the protein CASSLGSGNTGELFF.